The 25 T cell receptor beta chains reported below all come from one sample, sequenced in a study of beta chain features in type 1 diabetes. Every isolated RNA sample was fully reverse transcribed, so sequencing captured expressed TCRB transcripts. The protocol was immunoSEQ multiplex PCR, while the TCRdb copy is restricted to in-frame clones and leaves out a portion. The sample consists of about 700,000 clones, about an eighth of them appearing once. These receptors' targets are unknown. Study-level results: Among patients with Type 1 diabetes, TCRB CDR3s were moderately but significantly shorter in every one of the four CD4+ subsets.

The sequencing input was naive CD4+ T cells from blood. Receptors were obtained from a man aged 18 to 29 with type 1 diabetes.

The DNA for the CDR3 is TGCAGCGCAGACCTCTCCCATGGCTACACCTTC. Protein: CSADLSHGYTF. The rearrangement uses TRBV29-1 and TRBJ1-2; D not certain. This CDR3 is built from 11 residues. Deletions cut 7 bases from V and 6 bases from J, with 12 bases between. In germline, CDR1 is SQVTM, CDR2 ANQGSEA.

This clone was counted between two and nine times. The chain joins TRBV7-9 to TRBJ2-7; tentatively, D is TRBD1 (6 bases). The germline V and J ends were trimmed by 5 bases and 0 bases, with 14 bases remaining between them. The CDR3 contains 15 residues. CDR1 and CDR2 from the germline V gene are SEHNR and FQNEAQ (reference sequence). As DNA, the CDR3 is TGTGCCAGCAGCGGTAACCGGGACAACTCCTACGAGCAGTACTTC. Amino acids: CASSGNRDNSYEQYF. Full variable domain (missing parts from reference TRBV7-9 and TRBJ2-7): DTGVSQNPRHKITKRGQNVTFRCDPISEHNRLYWYRQTLGQGPEFLTYFQNEAQLEKSRLLSDRFSAERPKGSFSTLEIQRTEQGDSAMYLCASSGNRDNSYEQYFGPGTRLTVT.

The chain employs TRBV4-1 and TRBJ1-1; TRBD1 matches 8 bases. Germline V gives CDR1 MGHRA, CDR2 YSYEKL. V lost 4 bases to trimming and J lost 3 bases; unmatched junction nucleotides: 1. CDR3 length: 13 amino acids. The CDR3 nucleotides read TGCGCCAGCAGCCCACAGGGGGACACTGAAGCTTTCTTT. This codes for CASSPQGDTEAFF.

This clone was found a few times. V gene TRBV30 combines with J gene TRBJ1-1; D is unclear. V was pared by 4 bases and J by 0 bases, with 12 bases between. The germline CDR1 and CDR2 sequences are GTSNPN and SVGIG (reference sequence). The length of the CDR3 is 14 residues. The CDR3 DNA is TGTGCCTGGACCCCGGGTGGGTTGAACACTGAAGCTTTCTTT. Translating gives CAWTPGGLNTEAFF.

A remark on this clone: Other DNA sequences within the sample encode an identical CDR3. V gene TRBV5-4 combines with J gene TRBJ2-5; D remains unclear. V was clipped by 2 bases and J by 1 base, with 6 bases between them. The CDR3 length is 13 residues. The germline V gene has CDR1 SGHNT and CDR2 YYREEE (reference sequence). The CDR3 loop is CASSFSGQETQYF. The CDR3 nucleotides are TGTGCCAGCAGCTTCTCGGGCCAAGAGACCCAGTACTTC. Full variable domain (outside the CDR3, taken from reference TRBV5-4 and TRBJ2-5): ETGVTQSPTHLIKTRGQQVTLRCSSQSGHNTVSWYQQALGQGPQFIFQYYREEENGRGNFPPRFSGLQFPNYSSELNVNALELDDSALYLCASSFSGQETQYFGPGTRLLVL.

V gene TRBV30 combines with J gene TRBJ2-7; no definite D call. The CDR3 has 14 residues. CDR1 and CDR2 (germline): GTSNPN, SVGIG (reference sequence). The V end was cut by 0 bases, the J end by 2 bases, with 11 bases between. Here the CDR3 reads CAWSVQPFPYEQYF. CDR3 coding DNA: TGTGCCTGGAGTGTTCAGCCGTTCCCCTACGAGCAGTACTTC.

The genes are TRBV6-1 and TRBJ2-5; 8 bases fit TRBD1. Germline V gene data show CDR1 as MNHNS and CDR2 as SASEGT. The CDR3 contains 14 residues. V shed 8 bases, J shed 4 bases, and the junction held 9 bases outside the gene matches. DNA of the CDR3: TGTGCCAGCTCGACCAGGGGGCCCCGAGAGACCCAGTACTTC. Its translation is CASSTRGPRETQYF.

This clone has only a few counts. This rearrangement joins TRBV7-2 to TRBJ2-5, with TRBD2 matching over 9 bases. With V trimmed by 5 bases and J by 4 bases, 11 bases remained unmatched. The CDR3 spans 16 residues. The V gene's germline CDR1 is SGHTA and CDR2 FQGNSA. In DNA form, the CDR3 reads TGTGCCAGCAGCCCCAGGGGAGCGGGGGGCACAGAGACCCAGTACTTC. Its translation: CASSPRGAGGTETQYF.

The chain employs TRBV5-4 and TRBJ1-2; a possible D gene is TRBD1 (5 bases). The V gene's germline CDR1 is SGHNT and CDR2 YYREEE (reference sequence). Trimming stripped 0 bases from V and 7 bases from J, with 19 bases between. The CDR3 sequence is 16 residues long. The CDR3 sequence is CASSLAGYQALSGYTF. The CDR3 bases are TGTGCCAGCAGCTTGGCAGGGTATCAGGCTCTGAGTGGCTACACCTTC.

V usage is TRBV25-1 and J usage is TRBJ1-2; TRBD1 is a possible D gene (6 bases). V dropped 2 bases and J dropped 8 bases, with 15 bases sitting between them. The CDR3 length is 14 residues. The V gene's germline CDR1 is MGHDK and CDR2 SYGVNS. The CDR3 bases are TGTGCCAGCAGTGAACAGGGGAGCCTACGCGGCTACACCTTC. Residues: CASSEQGSLRGYTF.

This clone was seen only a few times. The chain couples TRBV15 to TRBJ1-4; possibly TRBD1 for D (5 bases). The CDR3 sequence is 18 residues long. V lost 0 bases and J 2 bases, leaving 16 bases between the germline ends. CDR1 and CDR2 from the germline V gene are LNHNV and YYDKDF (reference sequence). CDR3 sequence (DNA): TGTGCCACCAGCAGAGATTCAACAGGAGCTACGACTAATGAAAAACTGTTTTTT. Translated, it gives CATSRDSTGATTNEKLFF.

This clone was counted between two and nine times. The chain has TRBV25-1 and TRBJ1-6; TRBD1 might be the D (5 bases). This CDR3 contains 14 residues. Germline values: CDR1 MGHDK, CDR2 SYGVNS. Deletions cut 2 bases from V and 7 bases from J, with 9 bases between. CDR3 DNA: TGTGCCAGCAGTGAAAGAGACAGAAATTCACCCCTCCACTTT. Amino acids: CASSERDRNSPLHF.

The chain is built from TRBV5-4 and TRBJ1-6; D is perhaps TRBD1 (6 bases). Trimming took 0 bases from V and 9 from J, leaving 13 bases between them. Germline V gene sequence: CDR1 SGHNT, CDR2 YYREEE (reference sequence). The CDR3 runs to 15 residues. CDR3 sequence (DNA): TGTGCCAGCAGCTTGGTAGGGGCAGGGGTTTCACCCCTCCACTTT. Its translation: CASSLVGAGVSPLHF.

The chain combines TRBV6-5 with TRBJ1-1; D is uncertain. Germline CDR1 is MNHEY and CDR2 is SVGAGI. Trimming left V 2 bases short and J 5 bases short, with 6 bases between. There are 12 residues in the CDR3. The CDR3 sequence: CASSYDGTEAFF. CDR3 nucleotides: TGTGCCAGCAGTTACGACGGGACTGAAGCTTTCTTT.

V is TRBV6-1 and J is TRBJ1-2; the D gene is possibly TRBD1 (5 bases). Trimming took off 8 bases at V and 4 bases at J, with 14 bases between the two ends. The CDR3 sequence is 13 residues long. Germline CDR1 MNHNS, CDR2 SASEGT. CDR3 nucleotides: TGTGCCAGCTCCCCATCAGGGTCCTATGGCTACACCTTC. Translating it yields CASSPSGSYGYTF.

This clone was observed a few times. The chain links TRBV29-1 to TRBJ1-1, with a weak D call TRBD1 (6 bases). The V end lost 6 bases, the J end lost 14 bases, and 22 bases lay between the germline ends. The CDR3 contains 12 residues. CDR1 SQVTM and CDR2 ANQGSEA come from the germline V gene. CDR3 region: CSVEGRNRAEFF. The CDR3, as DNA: TGCAGCGTGGAGGGGCGTAACAGGGCGGAGTTCTTT. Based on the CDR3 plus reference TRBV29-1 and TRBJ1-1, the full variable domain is SAVISQKPSRDICQRGTSLTIQCQVDSQVTMMFWYRQQPGQSLTLIATANQGSEATYESGFVIDKFPISRPNLTFSTLTVSNMSPEDSSIYLCSVEGRNRAEFFGQGTRLTVV.

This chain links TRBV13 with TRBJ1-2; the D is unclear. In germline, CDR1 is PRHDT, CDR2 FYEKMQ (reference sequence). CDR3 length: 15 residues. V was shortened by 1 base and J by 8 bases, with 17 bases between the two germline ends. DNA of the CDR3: TGTGCCAGCAGCTTAGACGTCGCACCGACACGGGGCTACACCTTC. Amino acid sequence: CASSLDVAPTRGYTF.

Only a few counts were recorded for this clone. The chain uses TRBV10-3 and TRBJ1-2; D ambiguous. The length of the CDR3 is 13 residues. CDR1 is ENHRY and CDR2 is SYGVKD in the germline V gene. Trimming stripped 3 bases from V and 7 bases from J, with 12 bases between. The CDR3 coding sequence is TGTGCCATCAGTGAAGGGAATTTGGGTGGCTACACCTTC. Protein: CAISEGNLGGYTF.

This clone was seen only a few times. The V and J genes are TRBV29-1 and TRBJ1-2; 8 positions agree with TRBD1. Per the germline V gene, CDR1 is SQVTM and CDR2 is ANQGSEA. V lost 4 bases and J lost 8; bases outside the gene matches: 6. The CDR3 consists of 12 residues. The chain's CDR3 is CSVADREKGYTF. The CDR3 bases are TGCAGCGTTGCGGACAGGGAAAAGGGCTACACCTTC.

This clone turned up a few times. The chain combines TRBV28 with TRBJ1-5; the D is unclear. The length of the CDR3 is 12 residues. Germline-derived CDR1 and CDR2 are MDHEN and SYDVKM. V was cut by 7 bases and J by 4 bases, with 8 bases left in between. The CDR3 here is CASTVTNQPQHF. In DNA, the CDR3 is TGTGCCAGCACCGTTACGAATCAGCCCCAGCATTTT.

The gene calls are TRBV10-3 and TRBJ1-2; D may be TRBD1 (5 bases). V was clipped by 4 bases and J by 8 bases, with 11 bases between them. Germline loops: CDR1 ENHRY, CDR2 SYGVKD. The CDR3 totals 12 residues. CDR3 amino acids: CAISVMGDGYTF. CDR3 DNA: TGTGCCATCAGTGTTATGGGGGACGGCTACACCTTC.

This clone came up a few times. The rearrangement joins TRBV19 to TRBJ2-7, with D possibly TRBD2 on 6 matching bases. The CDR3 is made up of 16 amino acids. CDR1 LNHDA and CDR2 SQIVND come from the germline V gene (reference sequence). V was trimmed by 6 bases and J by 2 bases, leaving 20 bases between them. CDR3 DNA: TGTGCCAGTAGCCCCTATAGTGGGGGAGGTCCCTACGAGCAGTACTTC. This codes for CASSPYSGGGPYEQYF.

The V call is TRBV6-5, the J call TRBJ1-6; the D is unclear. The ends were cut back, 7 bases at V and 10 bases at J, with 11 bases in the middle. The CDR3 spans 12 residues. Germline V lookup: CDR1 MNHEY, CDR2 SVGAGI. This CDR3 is CASTQTVSPLHF. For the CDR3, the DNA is TGTGCCAGCACCCAGACTGTCTCACCCCTCCACTTT.

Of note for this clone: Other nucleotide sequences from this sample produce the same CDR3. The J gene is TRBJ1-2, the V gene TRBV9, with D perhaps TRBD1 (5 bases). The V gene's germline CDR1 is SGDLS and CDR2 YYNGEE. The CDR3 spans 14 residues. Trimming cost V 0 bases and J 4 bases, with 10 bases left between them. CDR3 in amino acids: CASSVEAGSYGYTF. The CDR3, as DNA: TGTGCCAGCAGCGTAGAGGCAGGGTCCTATGGCTACACCTTC.

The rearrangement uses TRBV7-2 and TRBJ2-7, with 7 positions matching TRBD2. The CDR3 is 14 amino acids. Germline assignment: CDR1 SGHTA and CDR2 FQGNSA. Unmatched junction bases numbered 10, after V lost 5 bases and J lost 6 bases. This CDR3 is CASSRTRDGGEQYF. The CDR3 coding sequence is TGTGCCAGCAGCCGGACTAGGGACGGAGGCGAGCAGTACTTC.